What follows is one T cell receptor (beta chain) and its context. The data derive from a study of blood T cell repertoires in COVID-19. The overall study: Samples came from the United States, Italy and Spain, spanning acute and convalescent COVID-19. From T cells, B-cell-depleted T cells, or PBMCs came the material, which was cDNA or gDNA.

Methods used by the authors: Reference gene primers were amplified, and this amplification served to estimate nucleated cell counts. Data came from immunoSEQ multiplex PCR; TCRdb stores just in-frame clones and leaves some out. Clone size and V and J calls were adopted from that table, with D and trimming inferred from the DNA. The table shows some 140,000 clones, with less than 80% occurring only once. The germline V gene encodes CDR1 MDHEN and CDR2 SYDVKM. The CDR3 runs 15 residues. J gave up 3 bases and V 3 bases, and 8 bases lay outside the gene matches. The clonotype was recovered from a man aged 60-69 years with acute or convalescent COVID-19. Specimen: peripheral blood. This chain connects TRBV28 to TRBJ2-7, with 7 bases lining up with TRBD2. The CDR3 spells CASSFGTSERYEQYF. The CDR3 nucleotides are TGTGCCAGCAGTTTTGGAACTAGCGAGCGCTACGAGCAGTACTTC.